The 6 T cell receptor beta chains below come from one sample, sequenced in a study of cytomegalovirus exposure and HLA in healthy donors. Using immunoSEQ multiplex PCR, the repertoire was profiled, and TCRdb retains in-frame clones only, with some absent. Of 85,000 to 95,000 clones listed, approximately 96% are singletons. The specimen sequenced was PBMCs. The receptors were gathered from a man younger than 30 in good health and CMV-seronegative.

The rearrangement joins TRBV9 to TRBJ2-5; 8 bases map to TRBD1. Germline values: CDR1 SGDLS, CDR2 YYNGEE. With V trimmed by 4 bases and J by 3 bases, 11 bases remained unmatched. This CDR3 contains 16 residues. CDR3 region: CASSPTPGQEEETQYF. Written as DNA, the CDR3 is TGTGCCAGCAGCCCAACGCCGGGACAGGAGGAAGAGACCCAGTACTTC.

The chain uses TRBV27 and TRBJ1-4, with 8 nucleotides matching TRBD1. From germline, CDR1 is MNHEY and CDR2 SMNVEV (reference sequence). The CDR3 sequence is 17 residues long. The V and J ends lost 2 bases and 1 base, in that order; junction bases with no gene match: 6. CDR3 bases: TGTGCCAGCAGTTTAGGGGTCAGGGGGCGAACTAATGAAAAACTGTTTTTT. Translating it yields CASSLGVRGRTNEKLFF.

The rearrangement uses TRBV28 and TRBJ2-7; D gene unclear. The germline CDR1 and CDR2 sequences are MDHEN and SYDVKM. CDR3 size: 14 residues. The germline V and J ends were trimmed by 2 bases and 3 bases, with 11 bases remaining between them. The CDR3 reads CASSLQDLVYEQYF. DNA of the CDR3: TGTGCCAGCAGTTTACAGGATCTTGTCTACGAGCAGTACTTC. The entire variable domain, with the rest obtained from reference TRBV28 and TRBJ2-7, is as follows: DVKVTQSSRYLVKRTGEKVFLECVQDMDHENMFWYRQDPGLGLRLIYFSYDVKMKEKGDIPEGYSVSREKKERFSLILESASTNQTSMYLCASSLQDLVYEQYFGPGTRLTVT.

The chain uses TRBV2 and TRBJ2-7; D gene unclear. The CDR3 is 16 residues long. With 5 bases removed from V and 0 bases from J, the gap between germline ends came to 17 bases. Germline CDR1 and CDR2: SNHLY and FYNNEI. The CDR3 DNA follows: TGTGCCAGCAGTAACGCCGTACAGAAGAGCTCCTACGAGCAGTACGTC. It codes for CASSNAVQKSSYEQYV.

This chain uses TRBV27 with TRBJ1-2; TRBD1 matches at 10 bases. After removal of 2 bases from V and 2 bases from J, the junction contained 5 bases not matched to a gene. CDR1 is MNHEY and CDR2 is SMNVEV in the germline V gene (reference sequence). There are 16 residues in the CDR3. CDR3 protein: CASSLLGTGANYGYTF. The CDR3 DNA reads as TGTGCCAGCAGTTTACTTGGGACAGGGGCAAACTATGGCTACACCTTC.

The J gene is TRBJ2-7, the V gene TRBV10-1; no clear D gene. The germline V and J ends were trimmed by 6 bases and 2 bases, with 17 bases remaining between them. Germline CDR1 is WNHNN and CDR2 is SYGVQD (reference sequence). The CDR3 contains 15 residues. CDR3 in amino acids: CASSLGTGAPYEQYF. The CDR3 region has the DNA TGCGCCAGCAGCCTTGGAACCGGAGCGCCCTACGAGCAGTACTTC.